Included here is one TCR beta chain sequence, with context. Its specificity is unknown. The data belong to a study of monozygotic twins with inflammatory bowel disease. Findings and limits, study-wide: Fewer shared clonotypes with others were found in IBD patients than in healthy twins, especially with disease activity. Twins with IBD were found to have lower TCRbeta diversity (inverse Simpson) than healthy co-twins. Differences in immunosuppressive treatment may have been a source of added variability in patient repertoires.

CDR1 and CDR2 (germline): SQVTM, ANQGSEA. This CDR3 contains 14 residues. TCRdb processed the 5' RACE reads again and assigns one entry to each CDR3 protein, with no DNA. Its listing shows about 130,000 distinct CDR3 sequences. Investigators pulled total RNA out of whole blood and did not sort T cells. The material sequenced was blood. This rearrangement joins TRBV29-1 to TRBJ2-1; as DNA is missing, the TRBD1 call by TCRdb cannot be tested. This clonotype was sampled from a human donor with ulcerative colitis or Crohn's disease, or a healthy co-twin of an affected twin (not recorded which). CDR3 protein: CSLLPGTGFHEQFF.